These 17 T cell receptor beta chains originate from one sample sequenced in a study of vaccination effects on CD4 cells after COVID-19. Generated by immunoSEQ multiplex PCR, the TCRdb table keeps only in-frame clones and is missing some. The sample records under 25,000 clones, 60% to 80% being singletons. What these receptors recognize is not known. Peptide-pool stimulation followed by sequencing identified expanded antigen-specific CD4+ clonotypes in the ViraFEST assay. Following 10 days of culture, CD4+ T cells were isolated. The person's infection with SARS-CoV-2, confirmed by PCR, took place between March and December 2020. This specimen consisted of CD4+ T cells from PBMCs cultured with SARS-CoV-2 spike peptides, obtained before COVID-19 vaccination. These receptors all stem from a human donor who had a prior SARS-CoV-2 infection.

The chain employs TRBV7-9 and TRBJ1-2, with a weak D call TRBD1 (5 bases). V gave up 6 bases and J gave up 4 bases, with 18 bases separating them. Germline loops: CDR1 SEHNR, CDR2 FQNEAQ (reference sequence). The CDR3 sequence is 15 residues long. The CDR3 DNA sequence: TGTGCCAGCAGTCGTAGTTCCGGGGGGGTCTATGGCTACACCTTC. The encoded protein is CASSRSSGGVYGYTF. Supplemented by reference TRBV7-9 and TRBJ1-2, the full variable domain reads DTGVSQNPRHKITKRGQNVTFRCDPISEHNRLYWYRQTLGQGPEFLTYFQNEAQLEKSRLLSDRFSAERPKGSFSTLEIQRTEQGDSAMYLCASSRSSGGVYGYTFGSGTRLTVV.

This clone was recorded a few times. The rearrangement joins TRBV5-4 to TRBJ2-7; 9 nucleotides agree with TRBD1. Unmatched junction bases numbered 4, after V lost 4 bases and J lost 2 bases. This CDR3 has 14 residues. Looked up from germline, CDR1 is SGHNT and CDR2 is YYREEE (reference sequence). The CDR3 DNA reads TGTGCCAGCAGCCGGGACAGGGAAACCTACGAGCAGTACTTC. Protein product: CASSRDRETYEQYF.

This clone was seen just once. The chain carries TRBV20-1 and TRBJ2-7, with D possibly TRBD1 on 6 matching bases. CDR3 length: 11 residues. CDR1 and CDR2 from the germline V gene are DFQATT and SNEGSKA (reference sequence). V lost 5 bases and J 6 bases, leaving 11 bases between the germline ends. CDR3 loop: CSAPQGSEQYF. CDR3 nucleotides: TGCAGTGCTCCACAGGGATCCGAGCAGTACTTC.

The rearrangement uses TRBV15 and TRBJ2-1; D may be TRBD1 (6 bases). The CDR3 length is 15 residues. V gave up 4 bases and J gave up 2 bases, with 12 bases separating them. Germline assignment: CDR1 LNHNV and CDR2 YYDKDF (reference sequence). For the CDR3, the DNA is TGTGCCACCAGCATACAGACAGGAACCTACAATGAGCAGTTCTTC. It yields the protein CATSIQTGTYNEQFF.

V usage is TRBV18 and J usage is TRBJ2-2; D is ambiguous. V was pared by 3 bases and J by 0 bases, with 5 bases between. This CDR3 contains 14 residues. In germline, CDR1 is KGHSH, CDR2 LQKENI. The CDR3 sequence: CASSPSANTGELFF. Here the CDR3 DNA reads TGTGCCAGCTCACCCAGCGCGAACACCGGGGAGCTGTTTTTT.

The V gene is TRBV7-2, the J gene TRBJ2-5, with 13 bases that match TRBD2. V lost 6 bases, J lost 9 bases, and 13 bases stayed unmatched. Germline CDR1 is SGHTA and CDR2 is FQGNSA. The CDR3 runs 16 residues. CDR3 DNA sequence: TGTGCCAGCAGAGAGACCGGGACTAGCGGGGCTGGGGCCCAGTACTTC. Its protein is CASRETGTSGAGAQYF.

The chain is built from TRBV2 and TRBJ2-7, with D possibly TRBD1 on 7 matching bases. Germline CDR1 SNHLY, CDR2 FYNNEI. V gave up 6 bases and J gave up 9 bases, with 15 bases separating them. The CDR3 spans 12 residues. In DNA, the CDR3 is TGTGCCAGCAGGCCACAGGGGACTGGGCAGTACTTC. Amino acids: CASRPQGTGQYF.

The CDR3 DNA is TGTGCCAGCAGCTACGATACTAACTATGGCTACACCTTC. This codes for CASSYDTNYGYTF. This chain uses TRBV5-8 with TRBJ1-2, with D hard to call. V was pared by 3 bases and J by 0 bases, with 6 bases between. The germline V gene has CDR1 SGHTS and CDR2 YDEGEE. There are 13 residues in the CDR3.

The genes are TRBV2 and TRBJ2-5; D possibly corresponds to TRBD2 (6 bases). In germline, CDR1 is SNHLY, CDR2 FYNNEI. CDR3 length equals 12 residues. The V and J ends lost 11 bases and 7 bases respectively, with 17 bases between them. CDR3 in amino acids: CASRAGRRTQYF. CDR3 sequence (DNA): TGTGCCTCGCGGGCGGGGCGGAGGACCCAGTACTTC.

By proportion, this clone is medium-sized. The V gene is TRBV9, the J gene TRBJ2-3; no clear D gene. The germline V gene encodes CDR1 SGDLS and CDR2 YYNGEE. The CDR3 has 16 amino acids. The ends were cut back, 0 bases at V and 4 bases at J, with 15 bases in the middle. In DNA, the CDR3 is TGTGCCAGCAGCGTAGCGGTGAATTTGGGCTCAGATACGCAGTATTTT. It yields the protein CASSVAVNLGSDTQYF.

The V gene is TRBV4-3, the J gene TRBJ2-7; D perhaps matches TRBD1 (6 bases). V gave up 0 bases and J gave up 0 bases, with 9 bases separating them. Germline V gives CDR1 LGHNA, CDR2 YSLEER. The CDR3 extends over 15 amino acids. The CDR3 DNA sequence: TGCGCCAGCAGCCAAGAGAGGGACACCTCCTACGAGCAGTACTTC. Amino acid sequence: CASSQERDTSYEQYF.

The CDR3 DNA sequence: TGCGCCAGCACCCCGACGTGGACTGTTTTCGAGCAGTACTTC. Its protein product is CASTPTWTVFEQYF. The genes are TRBV10-1 and TRBJ2-7, with a possible D match to TRBD2 (5 bases). The CDR3 is made up of 14 amino acids. Trimming removed 7 bases at V and 6 bases at J, with 19 bases between. Germline CDR1 and CDR2: WNHNN and SYGVQD (reference sequence).

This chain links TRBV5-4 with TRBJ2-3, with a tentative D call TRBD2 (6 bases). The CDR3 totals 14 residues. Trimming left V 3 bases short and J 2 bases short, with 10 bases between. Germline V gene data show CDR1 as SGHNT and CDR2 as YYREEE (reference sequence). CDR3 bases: TGTGCCAGCAGCTCGGGACTCCACACAGATACGCAGTATTTT. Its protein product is CASSSGLHTDTQYF.

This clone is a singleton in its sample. Here the CDR3 DNA reads TGTGCTAGTGGTTTGGTAATACCCGGGGAGCTGTTTTTT. It translates to CASGLVIPGELFF. The rearrangement uses TRBV12-5 and TRBJ2-2; D is unresolved. Germline V gives CDR1 LGHNT, CDR2 FRNRAP. This CDR3 has 13 residues. V was pared by 0 bases and J by 6 bases, with 5 bases between. Drawing the rest from reference TRBV12-5 and TRBJ2-2, the complete variable domain is DARVTQTPRHKVTEMGQEVTMRCQPILGHNTVFWYRQTMMQGLELLAYFRNRAPLDDSGMPKDRFSAEMPDATLATLKIQPSEPRDSAVYFCASGLVIPGELFFGEGSRLTVL.

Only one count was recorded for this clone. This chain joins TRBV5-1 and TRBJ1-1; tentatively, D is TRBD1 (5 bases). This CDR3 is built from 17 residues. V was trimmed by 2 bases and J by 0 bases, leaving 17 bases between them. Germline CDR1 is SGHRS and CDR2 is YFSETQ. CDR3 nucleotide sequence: TGCGCCAGCAGCTTAGGTCAAGGGGACCCCATGAACACTGAAGCTTTCTTT. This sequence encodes CASSLGQGDPMNTEAFF.

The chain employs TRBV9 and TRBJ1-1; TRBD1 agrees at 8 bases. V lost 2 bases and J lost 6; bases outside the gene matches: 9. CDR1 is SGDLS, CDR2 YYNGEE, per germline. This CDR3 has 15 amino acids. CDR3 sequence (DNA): TGTGCCAGCAGCGTCTACTTGACAGGGGAGTCTGAAGCTTTCTTT. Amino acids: CASSVYLTGESEAFF.

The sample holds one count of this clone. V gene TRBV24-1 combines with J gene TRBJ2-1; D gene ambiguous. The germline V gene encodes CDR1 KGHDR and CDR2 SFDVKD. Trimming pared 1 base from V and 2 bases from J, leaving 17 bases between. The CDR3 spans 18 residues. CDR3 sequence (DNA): TGTGCCACCAGTGATTTAGGCTCAACCCTCGGAGCCTACAATGAGCAGTTCTTC. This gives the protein CATSDLGSTLGAYNEQFF.